A selection of T cell receptor beta chains follows, all from one sample in a study of PD-1 blockade in classical Hodgkin lymphoma. Clones were read by immunoSEQ multiplex PCR, and TCRdb kept only the in-frame ones, dropping some. The sample consists of 25,000 to 35,000 clones, about 87% of them appearing once. Sequences were obtained from CD4+ T cells from blood. These receptors came from a human donor with classical Hodgkin lymphoma. Both conserved end residues are part of each CDR3. D genes are given only for firm matches. Clone size is stated in some rows and not others, as once, few, many or a class when expanded.

cdr3_nt,cdr3_aa,clone_size,cdr3_length,v_call,j_call,d_call
TGTGCCAGCAGCTCATCTCCCAGAGAGACCCAGTACTTC,CASSSSPRETQYF,-,13,TRBV7-3,TRBJ2-5,-
TGTGCCAGCAGCGCACAGGGAAGGAATTCACCCCTCCACTTT,CASSAQGRNSPLHF,-,14,TRBV2,TRBJ1-6,-
TGCGCCAGCAGCTCCCGGGACGGGGGTGAGCAGTTCTTC,CASSSRDGGEQFF,-,13,TRBV5-1,TRBJ2-1,-
TGTGCCAGCAGTGAAAGGTCAGCCTCCTATGGCTACACCTTC,CASSERSASYGYTF,-,14,TRBV6-1,TRBJ1-2,-
TGCAGCGTTAGCTCAGCGGGAGGGGGCACAGATACGCAGTATTTT,CSVSSAGGGTDTQYF,-,15,TRBV29-1,TRBJ2-3,TRBD2
TGCGCCAGCAGCCTCTCTAGCGGGGGTTACAATGAGCAGTTCTTC,CASSLSSGGYNEQFF,-,15,TRBV4-1,TRBJ2-1,TRBD2
TGTGCCAGCAGCCCTCCCGGGGGCCTTTATGGCTACACCTTC,CASSPPGGLYGYTF,-,14,TRBV7-2,TRBJ1-2,-
TGTGCCAGCAGTTATACACGGGGCATAGATACGCAGTATTTT,CASSYTRGIDTQYF,-,14,TRBV6-6,TRBJ2-3,-
TGTGCCAGCAACAACAGAACAGATACGCAGTATTTT,CASNNRTDTQYF,-,12,TRBV11-3,TRBJ2-3,-
TGTGCCAGCAACTCCCCCCCCGGGGAGCTGTTTTTT,CASNSPPGELFF,-,12,TRBV28,TRBJ2-2,-
TGCGCCAGCAGCCAAGCCCGAGCGGGTGCTCCGTTCTTC,CASSQARAGAPFF,-,13,TRBV4-1,TRBJ2-1,-
TGTGCCAGCAGTGAAAGGACAGGGGCCCTAAATCAGCCCCAGCATTTT,CASSERTGALNQPQHF,-,16,TRBV2,TRBJ1-5,TRBD1
TGCGCCAGCAGGGTCACCCCCCGTGAAAAACTGTTTTTT,CASRVTPREKLFF,-,13,TRBV5-1,TRBJ1-4,-
TGCGCCAGCAGCCGCCTGGGGGCCGGGGCCAACGTCCTGACTTTC,CASSRLGAGANVLTF,-,15,TRBV5-1,TRBJ2-6,-
TGTGCCAGCAGTGCTCAGAGGTCTAACTATGGCTACACCTTC,CASSAQRSNYGYTF,-,14,TRBV2,TRBJ1-2,-
TGTGCCAGCAGGCCCCAGGGGGGGTCGGGCTACACCTTC,CASRPQGGSGYTF,-,13,TRBV27,TRBJ1-2,TRBD1
TGTGCGGCGGAGGGAAACTCTGGAAACACCATATATTTT,CAAEGNSGNTIYF,-,13,TRBV28,TRBJ1-3,-
TGTGCCAGCAGCTTACGCAGGGCTGGTGGCAATCAGCCCCAGCATTTT,CASSLRRAGGNQPQHF,-,16,TRBV7-2,TRBJ1-5,-
TGTGCCAGCAGCACCACAGGGGTACCTAACTATGGCTACACCTTC,CASSTTGVPNYGYTF,-,15,TRBV7-9,TRBJ1-2,TRBD1
TGTGCCAGTGGTGACAGGGTAAATGAAAAACTGTTTTTT,CASGDRVNEKLFF,-,13,TRBV19,TRBJ1-4,TRBD1
TGTGCCAGCGGAGTCCTTCGGTGGACAGGTGAGGGCTACACCTTC,CASGVLRWTGEGYTF,-,15,TRBV6-4,TRBJ1-2,TRBD1
TGTGCCAGCAGCCTGGGGACAGGGGGCTTTGCAGATACGCAGTATTTT,CASSLGTGGFADTQYF,-,16,TRBV6-4,TRBJ2-3,TRBD1
TGTGCCAGCAGTAGGGATACCGAGGAGCTGTTTTTT,CASSRDTEELFF,-,12,TRBV2,TRBJ2-2,-
TGCGCCAGCAGCCCGGGACTAGCGGGAGTAGGGGAGACCCAGTACTTC,CASSPGLAGVGETQYF,once,16,TRBV4-1,TRBJ2-5,TRBD2
TGTGCCAGCAGCGTAGGGACGACTCCAAATCAGCCCCAGCATTTT,CASSVGTTPNQPQHF,-,15,TRBV9,TRBJ1-5,-